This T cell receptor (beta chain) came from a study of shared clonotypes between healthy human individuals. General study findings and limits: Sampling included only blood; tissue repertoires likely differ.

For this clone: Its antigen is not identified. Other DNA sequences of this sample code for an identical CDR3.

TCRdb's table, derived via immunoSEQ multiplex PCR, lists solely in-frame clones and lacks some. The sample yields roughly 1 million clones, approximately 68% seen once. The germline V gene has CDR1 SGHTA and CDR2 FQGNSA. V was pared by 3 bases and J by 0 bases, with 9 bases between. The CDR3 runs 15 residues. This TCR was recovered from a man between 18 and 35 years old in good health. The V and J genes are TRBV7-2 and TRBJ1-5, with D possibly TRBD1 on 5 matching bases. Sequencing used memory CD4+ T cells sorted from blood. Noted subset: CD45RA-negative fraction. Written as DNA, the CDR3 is TGTGCCAGCAGCTTTCGGGACGGTAGCAATCAGCCCCAGCATTTT. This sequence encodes CASSFRDGSNQPQHF.